These 8 T cell receptor beta chains originate from one sample sequenced in a study of radiation and T cells in renal cell carcinoma. Sample treatment: 15 Gy SBRT to primary tumor, nephrectomy 4 weeks later. Assay used: immunoSEQ multiplex PCR; TCRdb lists only in-frame clones, some missing. The sample has 9,400 or so clones, around 50% seen once. The input for sequencing was tumor tissue, taken from a patient whose treatment included radiotherapy and nephrectomy. The receptors shown here come from a man in his sixties with renal cell carcinoma.

V usage is TRBV9 and J usage is TRBJ2-3, with D hard to call. The germline V gene has CDR1 SGDLS and CDR2 YYNGEE. The CDR3 spans 16 residues. Trimming removed 6 bases from V and 2 bases from J, with 19 bases in between. The CDR3 reads CASTAALGYTTDTQYF. In DNA, the CDR3 is TGTGCCAGCACCGCAGCCCTGGGTTACACCACAGATACGCAGTATTTT.

This clone has a handful of counts. The V gene is TRBV21-1, the J gene TRBJ2-7; the table assigns TRBD2, which was not confirmed against the DNA. TRBV21-1 is a recognized pseudogene. The CDR3 is made up of 17 amino acids. The CDR3 sequence: CASSKVSGTSDTYEQYF. CDR3 sequence (DNA): TGTGCCAGCAGCAAAGTGTCCGGGACTTCCGACACCTACGAGCAGTACTTC.

This clone has a handful of counts. The chain recombines TRBV7-2 with TRBJ2-7; 11 nucleotides align to TRBD2. The CDR3 contains 14 residues. From germline, CDR1 is SGHTA and CDR2 FQGNSA. J lost 6 bases, V lost 5 bases, and 6 bases had no gene match. The CDR3 nucleotides read TGTGCCAGCAGCCCAGGACTAGCGGGCGGCGAGCAGTACTTC. It is translated as CASSPGLAGGEQYF.

The chain couples TRBV18 to TRBJ2-7, with TRBD2 as a possible D gene (6 bases). Trimming pared 3 bases from V and 2 bases from J, leaving 14 bases between. CDR3 length equals 15 residues. Germline CDR1 KGHSH, CDR2 LQKENI. This chain's CDR3 is CASSPGRGRTYEQYF. The CDR3 nucleotides are TGTGCCAGCTCACCCGGCCGGGGGAGGACCTACGAGCAGTACTTC.

This clone is labeled medium-sized. This sequence joins TRBV4-2 and TRBJ1-2; D possibly corresponds to TRBD1 (5 bases). The CDR3 covers 13 residues. Germline V CDR1 and CDR2: LGHNA, YNFKEQ. Trimming left V 4 bases short and J 8 bases short, with 14 bases between. This CDR3 reads CASSPGGHQGYTF. CDR3 sequence (DNA): TGTGCCAGCAGCCCAGGAGGACACCAGGGCTACACCTTC.

The rearrangement joins TRBV11-2 to TRBJ2-1; 16 bases are shared with TRBD2. The CDR3 spans 18 residues. From germline, CDR1 is SGHAT and CDR2 FQNNGV. J was trimmed by 9 bases and V by 5 bases; bases with no gene match: 13. The CDR3 loop is CASSLLGLAGGLGGEQFF. For the CDR3, the DNA is TGTGCCAGCAGCCTCCTGGGACTAGCGGGAGGGCTTGGGGGTGAGCAGTTCTTC.

This rearrangement joins TRBV5-4 to TRBJ2-1, with D hard to call. This CDR3 is built from 13 residues. Germline-derived CDR1 and CDR2 are SGHNT and YYREEE (reference sequence). The ends were cut back, 4 bases at V and 2 bases at J, with 7 bases in the middle. The CDR3 DNA reads as TGTGCCAGCAGCGTTGACACCTACAATGAGCAGTTCTTC. Translated, it gives CASSVDTYNEQFF. Full variable domain (missing parts from reference TRBV5-4 and TRBJ2-1): ETGVTQSPTHLIKTRGQQVTLRCSSQSGHNTVSWYQQALGQGPQFIFQYYREEENGRGNFPPRFSGLQFPNYSSELNVNALELDDSALYLCASSVDTYNEQFFGPGTRLTVL.

The V and J genes are TRBV4-3 and TRBJ1-2; 8 bases are a match to TRBD1. CDR3 length: 15 amino acids. Germline V gene lookup returns CDR1 LGHNA and CDR2 YSLEER. The junction had 7 bases not matched to a gene; V was cut back by 3 bases and J by 4 bases. The CDR3 reads CASSQEPGQAYGYTF. In DNA form, the CDR3 reads TGCGCCAGCAGCCAGGAACCGGGACAGGCCTATGGCTACACCTTC.